The 6 T cell receptor beta chains below all came from one sample that was sequenced in a study of blood T cell repertoires in COVID-19 (TCRdb year 2020). The library was made by the immunoSEQ multiplex PCR assay. The table was pulled from immuneACCESS by TCRdb, which kept in-frame rearrangements only. Such tables lose some clones; where checked, under half of the loss comes from unresolved V genes, and the rest has no known cause. The sample records roughly 100,000 clones, around 74% of which are singletons. The top ten clonotypes cover 19% of the sample. The sample comprised peripheral blood. The receptors derive from a woman in her seventies with acute or convalescent COVID-19.

This clone was recorded a few times. The V call is TRBV3-1 (or the pseudogene TRBV3-2), the J call TRBJ2-1, with 7 bases aligning to TRBD2. The CDR3 extends over 15 amino acids. CDR1 LGHDT and CDR2 YNNKEL come from the germline V gene (reference sequence). The V gene end was trimmed by 5 bases and the J gene end by 7 bases; junction bases not matched to a gene: 11. CDR3: CASSGLWSGANEQFF. The CDR3 DNA reads TGTGCCAGCAGCGGCCTTTGGAGCGGGGCTAATGAGCAGTTCTTC.

The DNA of the CDR3 is TGTGCCAGCAGCCCCAACGGGATTCGTAATGAAAAACTGTTTTTT. This translates into CASSPNGIRNEKLFF. The chain combines TRBV7-9 with TRBJ1-4; no firm D call. The CDR3 spans 15 residues. Germline assignment: CDR1 SEHNR and CDR2 FQNEAQ (reference sequence). Between the trimmed V and J ends, which lost 5 bases and 4 bases, there was a span of 14 bases.

This chain uses TRBV7-8 with TRBJ1-1, with D possibly TRBD1 on 5 matching bases. CDR1 is SGHVS, CDR2 FQNEAQ, per germline. Between the trimmed V and J ends, which lost 5 bases and 2 bases, there was a span of 18 bases. The CDR3 length is 16 residues. In nucleotides, the CDR3 is TGTGCCAGCAGCCCTATTGTCTGGGGCGCCAACACTGAAGCTTTCTTT. This sequence encodes CASSPIVWGANTEAFF.

The chain carries TRBV6-2 or TRBV6-3 and TRBJ1-1, with unresolved D. The CDR3 spans 13 residues. V shed 2 bases and J shed 6 bases, with 10 bases lying between them. In germline, CDR1 is MNHEY, CDR2 SVGEGT. CDR3 loop: CASSYVGAAEAFF. CDR3 sequence (DNA): TGTGCCAGCAGTTACGTGGGCGCCGCTGAAGCTTTCTTT.

The chain combines TRBV11-1 with TRBJ2-1, with TRBD1 as a possible D gene (5 bases). CDR1 is SGHAT and CDR2 is FQDESV in the germline V gene (reference sequence). This CDR3 has 15 amino acids. Trimming shortened V by 5 bases and J by 2 bases, and 13 bases separated the two germline ends. The chain's CDR3 is CASSPRVRTYNEQFF. As DNA, the CDR3 is TGTGCCAGCAGCCCCAGGGTTCGGACCTACAATGAGCAGTTCTTC.

This clone was found a few times. CDR3 protein: CASSSRGGSNYGYTF. DNA of the CDR3: TGTGCCAGCAGTTCCCGGGGGGGATCTAACTATGGCTACACCTTC. J is TRBJ1-2 and V is TRBV6-5; possible D gene TRBD1, 5 bases. Trimming took off 4 bases at V and 0 bases at J, with 12 bases between the two ends. In germline, CDR1 is MNHEY, CDR2 SVGAGI. The CDR3 has 15 amino acids.